The rows below give T cell receptor beta chains drawn from one sample of a study of breast tumors, draining lymph nodes, adjacent tissues. TCRdb fed the multiplex PCR reads into MiXCR, producing one record per CDR3 protein. This sample has 130,000 or so distinct CDR3 sequences, with 21% found just once. The source material was axillary lymph node tissue. These receptors all stem from a female donor with breast cancer. Some clones in this sample may be carry-over from other donors' samples. Each CDR3 is given with its conserved first and last residue. The order of the fields is D gene, V gene, clone size, J gene, CDR3 protein, CDR3 DNA. The D gene is left open where the match is weak. Expanded clones are given a class, and other clones once, few, many or no size at all.

D: TRBD2
V: TRBV10-3
size: many
J: TRBJ2-1
CDR3: CAISLAGGYNEQFF
DNA: TGTGCCATCAGTCTAGCGGGGGGGTACAATGAGCAGTTCTTC

D: -
V: TRBV5-1
size: many
J: TRBJ1-5
CDR3: CASSLHQGRSQHF
DNA: TGCGCCAGCAGCTTGCACCAGGGGAGATCCCAGCATTTT

D: -
V: TRBV7-9
size: many
J: TRBJ1-2
CDR3: CASSLHSQGGDGYTF
DNA: TGTGCCAGCAGCTTACATTCGCAGGGAGGGGATGGCTACACCTTC

D: -
V: TRBV30
size: many
J: TRBJ2-1
CDR3: CAWSVMDEQFF
DNA: TGTGCCTGGAGTGTAATGGATGAGCAGTTCTTC

D: TRBD1
V: TRBV19
size: -
J: TRBJ1-1
CDR3: CASSIGTGRTEAFF
DNA: TGTGCCAGTAGTATAGGGACAGGGCGTACTGAAGCTTTCTTT

D: -
V: TRBV12-3/TRBV12-4
size: -
J: TRBJ2-1
CDR3: CASSYQGRANEQSF
DNA: TGTGCCAGCAGTTACCAAGGACGAGCCAATGAGCAGTCCTTC

D: TRBD2
V: TRBV20-1
size: many
J: TRBJ2-7
CDR3: CSARGLAGVGDEQYF
DNA: TGCAGTGCTAGGGGACTAGCGGGAGTAGGTGACGAGCAGTACTTC

D: TRBD1
V: TRBV19
size: -
J: TRBJ2-2
CDR3: CASSRSGTGGLSGELFF
DNA: TGTGCCAGTAGTCGTAGCGGGACAGGGGGCTTGTCCGGGGAGCTGTTTTTT

D: -
V: TRBV2
size: many
J: TRBJ1-2
CDR3: CASSGNRVDGYTF
DNA: TGTGCCAGCAGTGGAAACAGGGTCGATGGCTACACCTTC

D: TRBD1
V: TRBV15
size: many
J: TRBJ1-2
CDR3: CATSGGGQDQYGYTF
DNA: TGTGCCACCAGCGGAGGGGGACAGGACCAGTATGGCTACACCTTC

D: -
V: TRBV14
size: many
J: TRBJ1-5
CDR3: CASSQAGQPQHF
DNA: TGTGCCAGCAGCCAAGCGGGGCAGCCCCAGCATTTT

D: -
V: TRBV20-1
size: many
J: TRBJ2-1
CDR3: CSARVLGGLQYNEQFF
DNA: TGCAGTGCTAGAGTCTTAGGGGGACTACAGTACAATGAGCAGTTCTTC

D: TRBD1
V: TRBV28
size: few
J: TRBJ1-5
CDR3: CASNLPGQGFMAQHF
DNA: TGTGCCAGCAATTTACCGGGACAGGGTTTTATGGCCCAGCATTTT

D: -
V: TRBV10-3
size: many
J: TRBJ2-7
CDR3: CAISESYGSYEQYF
DNA: TGTGCCATCAGTGAGTCGTACGGGTCCTACGAGCAGTACTTC

D: TRBD2
V: TRBV20-1
size: many
J: TRBJ2-1
CDR3: CSARDPSGKNYNEQFF
DNA: TGCAGTGCTAGAGATCCTAGCGGGAAAAACTACAATGAGCAGTTCTTC

D: -
V: TRBV7-9
size: -
J: TRBJ2-5
CDR3: CVSSLIPNQETQYF
DNA: TGTGTCAGCAGCTTAATCCCGAACCAAGAGACCCAGTACTTC

D: -
V: TRBV20-1
size: many
J: TRBJ2-7
CDR3: CSARLGASRYEQYF
DNA: TGCAGTGCTAGGCTGGGGGCGAGTAGATACGAGCAGTACTTC

D: -
V: TRBV19
size: -
J: TRBJ1-3
CDR3: CASSTTGFSGNTIYF
DNA: TGTGCCAGTAGTACGACAGGCTTCTCTGGAAACACCATATATTTT

D: -
V: TRBV5-6
size: many
J: TRBJ2-7
CDR3: CASSLPHLAYEQYF
DNA: TGTGCCAGCAGCCTTCCCCATTTAGCCTACGAGCAGTACTTC

D: -
V: TRBV20-1
size: many
J: TRBJ2-5
CDR3: CTGSGDSPGETQYF
DNA: TGCACCGGGTCGGGGGACTCGCCAGGAGAGACCCAGTACTTC

D: -
V: TRBV4-1
size: many
J: TRBJ2-1
CDR3: CASSHLRLNNEQFF
DNA: TGCGCCAGCAGCCACCTTCGACTTAACAATGAGCAGTTCTTC

D: TRBD2
V: TRBV10-3
size: few
J: TRBJ2-5
CDR3: CATSGGREGTQYF
DNA: TGTGCCACTAGCGGGGGTCGAGAAGGGACCCAGTACTTC

D: -
V: TRBV11-2
size: -
J: TRBJ2-1
CDR3: CASSPGTGDNEQFF
DNA: TGTGCCAGCAGCCCCGGGACTGGAGACAATGAGCAGTTCTTC

D: TRBD2
V: TRBV2
size: many
J: TRBJ2-1
CDR3: CASSERGLAGFYEQFF
DNA: TGTGCCAGCAGTGAGCGAGGACTAGCGGGGTTTTATGAGCAGTTCTTC

D: TRBD1
V: TRBV12-3/TRBV12-4
size: many
J: TRBJ1-6
CDR3: CASSPTGVGNSPLHF
DNA: TGTGCCAGCAGCCCAACAGGGGTGGGGAATTCACCCCTCCACTTT

D: TRBD2
V: TRBV11-1
size: many
J: TRBJ2-1
CDR3: CASSLKLAGYNEQFF
DNA: TGTGCCAGCAGCTTAAAGCTAGCGGGCTACAATGAGCAGTTCTTC

D: -
V: TRBV18
size: few
J: TRBJ2-5
CDR3: CASSPRAGRQETQYF
DNA: TGTGCCAGCTCACCAAGGGCAGGGAGGCAAGAGACCCAGTACTTC